Presented here are 20 T cell receptor beta chains from one specimen sequenced in a study of blood T cell repertoires in COVID-19. Libraries were prepared by immunoSEQ multiplex PCR; TCRdb keeps only in-frame clonotypes and omits some of them. The data contain about 240,000 clones, 83% of them seen just once; the ten biggest clones take up 3.6%. Sequenced input: PBMCs or T cells enriched from blood (not recorded which). The receptor source for this set is a woman aged 40 to 50 who had been exposed to COVID-19.

The J gene is TRBJ1-1, the V gene TRBV21-1. TRBV21-1 is a listed pseudogene. This CDR3 has 15 residues. The CDR3: CASSKSRSLNTEAFF. The DNA of the CDR3 is TGTGCCAGCAGCAAGAGCCGTAGCCTGAACACTGAAGCTTTCTTT.

The chain is built from TRBV9 and TRBJ1-1; tentative D call: TRBD1 (5 bases). The CDR3 totals 15 residues. From germline, CDR1 is SGDLS and CDR2 YYNGEE. Trimming took 0 bases from V and 1 from J, leaving 10 bases between them. CDR3 DNA: TGTGCCAGCAGCGTAGATCCAGGGTCGAACACTGAAGCTTTCTTT. Translated: CASSVDPGSNTEAFF.

This clone has a count of ten or more. The chain carries TRBV7-8 and TRBJ2-4; 11 positions match TRBD2. This CDR3 has 19 amino acids. Germline CDR1 SGHVS, CDR2 FQNEAQ. The V gene end was trimmed by 4 bases and the J gene end by 4 bases; junction bases not matched to a gene: 15. This CDR3 is CASSSQLAGERGWKNIQYF. The CDR3 bases are TGTGCCAGCAGCTCCCAACTAGCGGGGGAACGCGGGTGGAAAAACATTCAGTACTTC.

This clone was recorded only once. CDR3 residues: CASSQTGFLHF. DNA of the CDR3: TGCGCCAGCAGCCAAACAGGGTTTCTCCACTTT. The chain is built from TRBV4-1 and TRBJ1-6; D is perhaps TRBD1 (6 bases). This CDR3 has 11 amino acids. V was clipped by 2 bases and J by 16 bases, with 9 bases between them. Germline CDR1 reads MGHRA; CDR2 reads YSYEKL.

This CDR3 is CASSESGTENSPLHF. The CDR3, as DNA: TGTGCCAGCAGTGAAAGTGGGACAGAAAATTCACCCCTCCACTTT. The chain couples TRBV27 to TRBJ1-6; 7 bases are shared with TRBD1. The CDR3 extends over 15 amino acids. The ends lost 5 bases at V and 7 bases at J; junction bases unmatched: 8. Germline V gives CDR1 MNHEY, CDR2 SMNVEV (reference sequence).

The V and J genes are TRBV3-1 (or the pseudogene TRBV3-2) and TRBJ2-3; TRBD1 matches at 8 bases. There are 15 residues in the CDR3. The V segment lost 4 bases and the J segment 0 bases; nucleotides outside the gene matches: 3. CDR1 and CDR2 from the germline V gene are LGHDT and YNNKEL (reference sequence). For the CDR3, the DNA is TGTGCCAGCAGCCTCGGACAGGGCAGCACAGATACGCAGTATTTT. Its protein product is CASSLGQGSTDTQYF.

The chain recombines TRBV7-9 with TRBJ1-1, with TRBD1 as a possible D gene (5 bases). The germline CDR1 and CDR2 sequences are SEHNR and FQNEAQ (reference sequence). The CDR3 runs to 15 residues. V dropped 1 base and J dropped 0 bases, with 9 bases sitting between them. CDR3 amino acids: CASSLGRAMNTEAFF. CDR3 nucleotides: TGTGCCAGCAGCTTAGGCAGGGCCATGAACACTGAAGCTTTCTTT. The whole variable domain, filled in from reference TRBV7-9 and TRBJ1-1, reads DTGVSQNPRHKITKRGQNVTFRCDPISEHNRLYWYRQTLGQGPEFLTYFQNEAQLEKSRLLSDRFSAERPKGSFSTLEIQRTEQGDSAMYLCASSLGRAMNTEAFFGQGTRLTVV.

The chain uses TRBV29-1 and TRBJ1-2; TRBD1 is a possible D gene (6 bases). The V end lost 7 bases, the J end lost 2 bases, and 11 bases lay between the germline ends. CDR1 is SQVTM, CDR2 ANQGSEA, per germline. The CDR3 sequence is 12 residues long. In nucleotides, the CDR3 is TGCAGCGGAGGACAGAGGAACTATGGCTACACCTTC. This codes for CSGGQRNYGYTF.

This sequence joins TRBV7-9 and TRBJ1-1, with TRBD1 as a possible D gene (6 bases). The CDR3 loop spans 14 amino acids. V lost 7 bases to trimming and J lost 0 bases, with 12 bases between them. From germline, CDR1 is SEHNR and CDR2 FQNEAQ (reference sequence). This CDR3 reads CASTKTGMNTEAFF. CDR3 sequence (DNA): TGTGCCAGCACCAAGACAGGAATGAACACTGAAGCTTTCTTT.

This chain connects TRBV28 to TRBJ2-7, with TRBD2 as a possible D gene (5 bases). V was trimmed by 6 bases and J by 2 bases, leaving 5 bases between them. CDR3 length: 11 amino acids. In germline, CDR1 is MDHEN, CDR2 SYDVKM. The CDR3 spells CASSGTYEQYF. CDR3 DNA: TGTGCCAGCAGCGGGACCTACGAGCAGTACTTC.

The chain couples TRBV4-2 to TRBJ2-2, with a possible D match to TRBD1 (5 bases). The CDR3 runs to 15 residues. Germline CDR1 is LGHNA and CDR2 is YNFKEQ. The V end was cut by 4 bases, the J end by 5 bases, with 14 bases between. The CDR3 bases are TGTGCCAGCAGCCGAGAGAGCAGGGATACCGGGGAGCTGTTTTTT. As protein: CASSRESRDTGELFF.

V gene TRBV5-1 combines with J gene TRBJ2-3; maybe TRBD1 (6 bases). Trimming took off 3 bases at V and 3 bases at J, with 11 bases between the two ends. The CDR3 totals 14 residues. Germline V gene data show CDR1 as SGHRS and CDR2 as YFSETQ. CDR3: CASSSPQGTDTQYF. The CDR3 DNA is TGCGCCAGCAGCTCGCCCCAGGGGACAGATACGCAGTATTTT. Full variable domain (missing parts from reference TRBV5-1 and TRBJ2-3): KAGVTQTPRYLIKTRGQQVTLSCSPISGHRSVSWYQQTPGQGLQFLFEYFSETQRNKGNFPGRFSGRQFSNSRSEMNVSTLELGDSALYLCASSSPQGTDTQYFGPGTRLTVL.

This clone occurred a few times. The same CDR3 can be traced to other DNA sequences in this sample. The CDR3 sequence is CASRRLSGANVLTF. The DNA for the CDR3 is TGTGCCAGCAGGCGGCTCTCTGGGGCCAACGTCCTGACTTTC. This chain links TRBV6-5 with TRBJ2-6; no definite D call. This CDR3 contains 14 residues. CDR1 and CDR2 from the germline V gene are MNHEY and SVGAGI. Trimming took off 6 bases at V and 0 bases at J, with 6 bases between the two ends.

The chain joins TRBV15 to TRBJ1-3; D gene ambiguous. Trimming pared 8 bases from V and 4 bases from J, leaving 9 bases between. The CDR3 is made up of 12 amino acids. In germline, CDR1 is LNHNV, CDR2 YYDKDF (reference sequence). The CDR3 sequence is CATSVEGNTIYF. The CDR3 DNA sequence: TGTGCCACCTCGGTTGAGGGAAACACCATATATTTT.

The chain employs TRBV7-9 and TRBJ1-6; tentatively, D is TRBD1 (5 bases). Deletions cut 0 bases from V and 7 bases from J, with 10 bases between. The CDR3 runs to 15 residues. Germline V gene sequence: CDR1 SEHNR, CDR2 FQNEAQ (reference sequence). This CDR3 reads CASSLATASNSPLHF. For the CDR3, the DNA is TGTGCCAGCAGCTTAGCGACAGCCTCGAATTCACCCCTCCACTTT.

The chain is built from TRBV6-1 and TRBJ2-6, with 11 nucleotides matching TRBD2. Germline V gene lookup returns CDR1 MNHNS and CDR2 SASEGT. The CDR3 runs 21 residues. The trim removed 2 bases at V and 1 base at J, leaving 13 bases unmatched. The DNA of the CDR3 is TGTGCCAGCAGTGAATGGGCCCCACTAGCGGGGGCGGTATCTGGGGCCAACGTCCTGACTTTC. As protein: CASSEWAPLAGAVSGANVLTF.

The CDR3 is CASSLSGTGVPGELFF. The CDR3 nucleotides are TGTGCCAGCAGCTTATCCGGGACAGGGGTCCCCGGGGAGCTGTTTTTT. The gene calls are TRBV11-2 and TRBJ2-2, with 10 bases aligning to TRBD1. This CDR3 contains 16 residues. CDR1 and CDR2 from the germline V gene are SGHAT and FQNNGV. V lost 2 bases, J lost 6 bases, and 6 bases stayed unmatched. Looking up the rest from reference TRBV11-2 and TRBJ2-2 gives the full variable domain: EAGVAQSPRYKIIEKRQSVAFWCNPISGHATLYWYQQILGQGPKLLIQFQNNGVVDDSQLPKDRFSAERLKGVDSTLKIQPAKLEDSAVYLCASSLSGTGVPGELFFGEGSRLTVL.

This sequence joins TRBV5-4 and TRBJ2-5, with TRBD2 matching 11 bases. The V gene end was trimmed by 4 bases and the J gene end by 2 bases; junction bases not matched to a gene: 4. The CDR3 extends over 15 amino acids. The germline V gene has CDR1 SGHNT and CDR2 YYREEE (reference sequence). CDR3 DNA: TGTGCCAGCAGCGTAAGGACTAGCGGGCAAGAGACCCAGTACTTC. It specifies CASSVRTSGQETQYF.

The J gene is TRBJ1-3, the V gene TRBV3-1 (or the pseudogene TRBV3-2); D is uncertain. From germline, CDR1 is LGHDT and CDR2 YNNKEL (reference sequence). V lost 4 bases and J 0 bases, leaving 10 bases between the germline ends. This CDR3 has 15 residues. CDR3 sequence: CASSPPRGSGNTIYF. The DNA for the CDR3 is TGTGCCAGCAGCCCCCCCCGGGGCTCTGGAAACACCATATATTTT.

The chain employs TRBV6-2 or TRBV6-3 and TRBJ2-7; TRBD2 matches 7 bases. The CDR3 loop spans 14 amino acids. J lost 3 bases, V lost 5 bases, and 7 bases had no gene match. Germline V gives CDR1 MNHEY, CDR2 SVGEGT. This CDR3 reads CASSAPGGNYEQYF. CDR3 bases: TGTGCCAGCAGTGCCCCGGGGGGAAACTACGAGCAGTACTTC.